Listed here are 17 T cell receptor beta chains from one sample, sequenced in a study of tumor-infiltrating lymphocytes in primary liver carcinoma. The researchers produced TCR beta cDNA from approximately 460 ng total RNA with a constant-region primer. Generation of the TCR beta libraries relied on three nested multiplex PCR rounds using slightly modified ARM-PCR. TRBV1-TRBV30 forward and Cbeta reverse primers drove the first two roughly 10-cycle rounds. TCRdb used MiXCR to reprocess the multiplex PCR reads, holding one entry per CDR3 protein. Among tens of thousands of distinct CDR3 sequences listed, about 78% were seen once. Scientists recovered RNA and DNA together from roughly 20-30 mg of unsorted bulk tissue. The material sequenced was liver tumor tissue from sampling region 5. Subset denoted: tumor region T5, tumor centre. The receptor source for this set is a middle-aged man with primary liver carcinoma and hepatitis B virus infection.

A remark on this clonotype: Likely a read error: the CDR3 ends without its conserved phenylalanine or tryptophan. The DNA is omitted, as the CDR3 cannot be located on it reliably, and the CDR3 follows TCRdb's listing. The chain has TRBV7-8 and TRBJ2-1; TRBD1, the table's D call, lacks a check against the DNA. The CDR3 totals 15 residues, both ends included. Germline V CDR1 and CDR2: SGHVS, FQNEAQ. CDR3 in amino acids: CASSPRTGGYNEQLS.

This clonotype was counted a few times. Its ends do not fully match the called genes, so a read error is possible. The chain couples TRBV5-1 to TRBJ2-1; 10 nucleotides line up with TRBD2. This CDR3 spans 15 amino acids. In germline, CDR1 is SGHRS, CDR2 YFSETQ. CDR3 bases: TGCGCCAGCAGTTTCGGACTAGCGGTTCACAATGCGCAGTTCTTC. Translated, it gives CASSFGLAVHNAQFF.

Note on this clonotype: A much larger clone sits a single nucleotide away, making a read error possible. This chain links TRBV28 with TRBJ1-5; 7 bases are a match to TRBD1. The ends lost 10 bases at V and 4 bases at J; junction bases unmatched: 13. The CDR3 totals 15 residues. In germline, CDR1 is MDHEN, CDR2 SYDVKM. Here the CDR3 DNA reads TGTGCCATATCAAAGGGGGCGCTGGAAAATCAGCCCCAGCATTTT. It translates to CAISKGALENQPQHF. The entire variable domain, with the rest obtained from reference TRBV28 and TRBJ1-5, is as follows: DVKVTQSSRYLVKRTGEKVFLECVQDMDHENMFWYRQDPGLGLRLIYFSYDVKMKEKGDIPEGYSVSREKKERFSLILESASTNQTSMYLCAISKGALENQPQHFGDGTRLSIL.

The CDR3 nucleotides are TGTGCCAGCAGCCAAACTCAGGGCACAACCGGGGAGCTGTTTTTT. This gives the protein CASSQTQGTTGELFF. This chain joins TRBV4-2 and TRBJ2-2; a possible D gene is TRBD1 (5 bases). Germline V gene sequence: CDR1 LGHNA, CDR2 YNFKEQ. Deletions cut 2 bases from V and 5 bases from J, with 12 bases between. The length of the CDR3 is 15 residues.

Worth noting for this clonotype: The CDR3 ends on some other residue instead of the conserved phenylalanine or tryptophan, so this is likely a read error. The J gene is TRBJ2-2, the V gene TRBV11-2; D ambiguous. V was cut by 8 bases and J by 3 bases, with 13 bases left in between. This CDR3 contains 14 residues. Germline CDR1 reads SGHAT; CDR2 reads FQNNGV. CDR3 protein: CASVLESHTGELFS. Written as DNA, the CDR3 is TGTGCCAGCGTCTTAGAGAGTCACACCGGGGAGCTGTTTTCT.

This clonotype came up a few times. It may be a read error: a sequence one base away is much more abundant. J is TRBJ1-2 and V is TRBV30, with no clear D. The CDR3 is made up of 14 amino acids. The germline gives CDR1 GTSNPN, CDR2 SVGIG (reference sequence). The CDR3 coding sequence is TGTGCCTGGGGAACCGGGTCTACTAACTGTGGCTACACCTTC. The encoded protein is CAWGTGSTNCGYTF. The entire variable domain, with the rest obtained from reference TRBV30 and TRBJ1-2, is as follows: SQTIHQWPATLVQPVGSPLSLECTVEGTSNPNLYWYRQAAGRGLQLLFYSVGIGQISSEVPQNLSASRPQDRQFILSSKKLLLSDSGFYLCAWGTGSTNCGYTFGSGTRLTVV.

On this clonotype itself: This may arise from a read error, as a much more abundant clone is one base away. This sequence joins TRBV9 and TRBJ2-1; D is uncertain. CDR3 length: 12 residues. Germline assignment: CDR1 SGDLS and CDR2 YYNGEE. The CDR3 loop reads CVSSVGYNEQFF. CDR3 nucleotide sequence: TGTGTCAGCAGCGTAGGTTACAATGAGCAGTTCTTC.

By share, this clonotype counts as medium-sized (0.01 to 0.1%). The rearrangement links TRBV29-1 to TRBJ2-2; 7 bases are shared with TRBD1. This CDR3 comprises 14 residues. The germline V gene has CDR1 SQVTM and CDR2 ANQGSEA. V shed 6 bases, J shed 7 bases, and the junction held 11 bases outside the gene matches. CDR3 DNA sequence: TGCAGCGTCTATGGGACAGTGGGTCGCGGGGAGCTGTTTTTT. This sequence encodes CSVYGTVGRGELFF.

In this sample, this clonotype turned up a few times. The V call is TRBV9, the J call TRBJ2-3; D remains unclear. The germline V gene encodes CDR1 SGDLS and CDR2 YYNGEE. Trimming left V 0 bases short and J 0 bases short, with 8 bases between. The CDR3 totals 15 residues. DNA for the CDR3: TGTGCCAGCAGCGTAGAGGGCAGGAGCACAGATACGCAGTATTTT. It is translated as CASSVEGRSTDTQYF. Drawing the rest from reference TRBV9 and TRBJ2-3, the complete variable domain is DSGVTQTPKHLITATGQRVTLRCSPRSGDLSVYWYQQSLDQGLQFLIQYYNGEERAKGNILERFSAQQFPDLHSELNLSSLELGDSALYFCASSVEGRSTDTQYFGPGTRLTVL.

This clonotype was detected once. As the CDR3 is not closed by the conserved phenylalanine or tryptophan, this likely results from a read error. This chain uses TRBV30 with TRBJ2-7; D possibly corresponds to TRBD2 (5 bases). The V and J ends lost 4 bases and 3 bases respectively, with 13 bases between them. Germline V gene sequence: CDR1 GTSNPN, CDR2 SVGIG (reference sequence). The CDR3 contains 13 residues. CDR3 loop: CAWISRDSYEQYI. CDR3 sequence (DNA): TGTGCCTGGATCTCCCGGGATAGCTACGAGCAGTACATC.

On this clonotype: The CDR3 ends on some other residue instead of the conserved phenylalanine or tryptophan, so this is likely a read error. CDR3 nucleotides: TGCAGCGTTATTACTGGTGGCACCGGGGAGCTGTTTTCT. Protein product: CSVITGGTGELFS. The rearrangement links TRBV29-1 to TRBJ2-2; D is ambiguous. CDR1 is SQVTM and CDR2 is ANQGSEA in the germline V gene. V was trimmed by 5 bases and J by 4 bases, leaving 11 bases between them. This CDR3 region has 13 residues.

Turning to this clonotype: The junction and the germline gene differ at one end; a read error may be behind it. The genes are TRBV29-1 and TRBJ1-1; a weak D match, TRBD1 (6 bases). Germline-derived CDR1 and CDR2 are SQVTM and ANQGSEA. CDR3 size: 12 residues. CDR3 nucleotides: TGCAGCTTGAAGGGGGTTAGAACTGAAGCCTTCTTC. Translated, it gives CSLKGVRTEAFF.

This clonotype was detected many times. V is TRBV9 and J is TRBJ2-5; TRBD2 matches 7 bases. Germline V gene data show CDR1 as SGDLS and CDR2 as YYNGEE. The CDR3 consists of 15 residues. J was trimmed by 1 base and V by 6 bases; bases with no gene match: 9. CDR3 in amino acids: CASTSSWGGQETQYF. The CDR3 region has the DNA TGTGCCAGCACCAGTAGTTGGGGGGGCCAAGAGACCCAGTACTTC.

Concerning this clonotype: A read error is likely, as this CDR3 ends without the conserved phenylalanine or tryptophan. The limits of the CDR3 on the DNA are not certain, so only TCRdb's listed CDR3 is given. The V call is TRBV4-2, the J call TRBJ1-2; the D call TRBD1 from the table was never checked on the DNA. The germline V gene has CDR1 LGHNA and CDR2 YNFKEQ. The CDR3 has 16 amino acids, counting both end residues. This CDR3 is CASRQAGAGDNYGYII.

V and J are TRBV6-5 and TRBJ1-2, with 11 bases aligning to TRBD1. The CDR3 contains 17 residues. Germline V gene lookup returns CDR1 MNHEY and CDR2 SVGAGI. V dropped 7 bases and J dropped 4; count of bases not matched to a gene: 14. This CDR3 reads CASKWGQGDRFCYGYTF. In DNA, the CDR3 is TGTGCCAGCAAGTGGGGACAGGGGGATCGATTCTGCTATGGCTACACCTTC.

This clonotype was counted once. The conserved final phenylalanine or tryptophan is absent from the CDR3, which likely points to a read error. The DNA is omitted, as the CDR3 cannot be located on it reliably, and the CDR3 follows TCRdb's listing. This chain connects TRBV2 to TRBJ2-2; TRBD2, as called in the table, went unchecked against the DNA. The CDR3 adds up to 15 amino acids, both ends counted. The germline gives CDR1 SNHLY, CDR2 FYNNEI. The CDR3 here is CASSEKGTGLSELFS.

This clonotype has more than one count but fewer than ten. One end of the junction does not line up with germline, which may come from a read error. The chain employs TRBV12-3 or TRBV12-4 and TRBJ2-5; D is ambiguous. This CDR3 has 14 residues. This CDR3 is CASSLGTTSLTQYF. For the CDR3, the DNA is TGCGCCAGCAGTTTAGGAACCACCTCTCTGACCCAGTACTTC.